A single TCR beta chain is shown here with its context. Its antigen is not known. Additional DNA sequences in this sample encode the identical CDR3. A single heparinised draw of approximately 0.11 L on average was taken per donor. Sorting that relied on CD45RO/CCR7/CD25/CD127/CD95/CD27 yielded CD4+ naive, central memory, regulatory and stem cell-like memory cells. As every portion of the isolated RNA was reverse transcribed, the sequencing read expressed TCRB transcripts. TCRdb keeps only in-frame clones here, not all; method: immunoSEQ multiplex PCR. The sample has some 330,000 clones; about 10% are singletons. The sample comes from a study of beta chain features in type 1 diabetes. General study results and limits: A definitive answer on HLA type influencing TCRB rearrangement was not reached here. Reads derived from cDNA could over-represent cells showing high TCR expression.

This sequence was found in a woman aged 25 to 45 in good health. The specimen was naive CD4+ T cells from blood.

This CDR3 reads CASSLVLADYNEQFF. DNA of the CDR3: TGTGCCAGCAGCTTAGTATTAGCGGACTACAATGAGCAGTTCTTC. The chain has TRBV7-9 and TRBJ2-1, with TRBD2 as a possible D gene (6 bases). Germline CDR1 SEHNR, CDR2 FQNEAQ (reference sequence). V lost 1 base and J 3 bases, leaving 10 bases between the germline ends. The CDR3 has 15 residues.